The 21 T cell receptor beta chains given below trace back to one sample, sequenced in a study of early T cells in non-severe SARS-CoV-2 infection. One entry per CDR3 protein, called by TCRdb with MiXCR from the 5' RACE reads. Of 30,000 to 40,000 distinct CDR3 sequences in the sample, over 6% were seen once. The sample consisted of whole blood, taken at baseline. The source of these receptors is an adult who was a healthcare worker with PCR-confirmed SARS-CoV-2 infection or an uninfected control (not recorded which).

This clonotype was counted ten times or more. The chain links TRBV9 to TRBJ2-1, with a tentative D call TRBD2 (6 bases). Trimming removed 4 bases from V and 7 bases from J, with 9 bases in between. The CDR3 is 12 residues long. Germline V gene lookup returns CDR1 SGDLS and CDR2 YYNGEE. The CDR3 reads CASSTSGNEQFF. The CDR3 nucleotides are TGTGCCAGCAGCACGAGCGGGAATGAGCAGTTCTTC.

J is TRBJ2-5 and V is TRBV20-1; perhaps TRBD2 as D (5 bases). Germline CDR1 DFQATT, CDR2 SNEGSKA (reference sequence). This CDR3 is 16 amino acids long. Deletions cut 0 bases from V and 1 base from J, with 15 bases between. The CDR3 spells CSARDQAAGRQETQYF. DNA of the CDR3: TGCAGTGCTAGAGATCAAGCGGCGGGCCGCCAAGAGACCCAGTACTTC.

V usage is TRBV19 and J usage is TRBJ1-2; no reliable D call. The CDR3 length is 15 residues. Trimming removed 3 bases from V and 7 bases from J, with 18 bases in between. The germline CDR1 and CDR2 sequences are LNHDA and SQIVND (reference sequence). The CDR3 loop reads CASSMDPSTFGGYTF. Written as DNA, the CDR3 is TGTGCCAGTAGTATGGATCCATCTACGTTTGGTGGCTACACCTTC.

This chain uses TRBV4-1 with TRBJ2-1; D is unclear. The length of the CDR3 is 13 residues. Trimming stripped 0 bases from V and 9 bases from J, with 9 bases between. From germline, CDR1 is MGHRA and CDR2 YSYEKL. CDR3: CASSQDLPSEQFF. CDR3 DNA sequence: TGCGCCAGCAGCCAAGATCTCCCTTCTGAGCAGTTCTTC.

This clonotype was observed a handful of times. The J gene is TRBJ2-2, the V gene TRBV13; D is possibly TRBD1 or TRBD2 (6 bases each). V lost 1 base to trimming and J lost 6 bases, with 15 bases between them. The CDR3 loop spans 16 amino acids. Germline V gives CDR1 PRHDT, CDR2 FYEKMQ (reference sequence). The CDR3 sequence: CASSLAGALVSGELFF. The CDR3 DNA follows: TGTGCCAGCAGCTTAGCGGGGGCCCTGGTCTCCGGGGAGCTGTTTTTT.

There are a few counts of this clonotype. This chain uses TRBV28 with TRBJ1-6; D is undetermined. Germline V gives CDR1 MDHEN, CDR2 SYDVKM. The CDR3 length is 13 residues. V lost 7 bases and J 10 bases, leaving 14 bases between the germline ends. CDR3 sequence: CASTLAISSPLHF. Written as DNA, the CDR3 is TGTGCCAGCACCCTCGCCATAAGCTCACCCCTCCACTTT.

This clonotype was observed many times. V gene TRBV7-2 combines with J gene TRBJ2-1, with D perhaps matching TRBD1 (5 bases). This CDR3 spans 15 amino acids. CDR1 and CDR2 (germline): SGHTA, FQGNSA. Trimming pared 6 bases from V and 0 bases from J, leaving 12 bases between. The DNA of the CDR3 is TGTGCCAGCAGTCGACAGACCAGCTCCTACAATGAGCAGTTCTTC. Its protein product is CASSRQTSSYNEQFF.

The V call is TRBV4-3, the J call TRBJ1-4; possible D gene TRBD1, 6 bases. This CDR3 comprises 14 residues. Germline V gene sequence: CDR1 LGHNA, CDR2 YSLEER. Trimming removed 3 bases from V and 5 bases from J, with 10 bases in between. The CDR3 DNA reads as TGCGCCAGCAGCCAGACAGGTCGAAATGAAAAACTGTTTTTT. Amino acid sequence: CASSQTGRNEKLFF.

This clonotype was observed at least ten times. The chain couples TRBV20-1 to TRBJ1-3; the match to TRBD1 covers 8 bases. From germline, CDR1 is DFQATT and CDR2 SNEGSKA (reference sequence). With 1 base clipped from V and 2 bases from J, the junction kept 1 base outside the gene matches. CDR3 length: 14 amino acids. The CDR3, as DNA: TGCAGTGCTAGAGGGACAGGGACTGGAAACACCATATATTTT. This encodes CSARGTGTGNTIYF.

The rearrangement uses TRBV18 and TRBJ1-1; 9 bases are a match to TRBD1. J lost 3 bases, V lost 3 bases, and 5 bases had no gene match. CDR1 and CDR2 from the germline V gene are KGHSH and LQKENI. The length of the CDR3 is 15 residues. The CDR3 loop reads CASSPRTGADTEAFF. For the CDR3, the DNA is TGTGCCAGCTCACCCAGGACAGGGGCGGACACTGAAGCTTTCTTT.

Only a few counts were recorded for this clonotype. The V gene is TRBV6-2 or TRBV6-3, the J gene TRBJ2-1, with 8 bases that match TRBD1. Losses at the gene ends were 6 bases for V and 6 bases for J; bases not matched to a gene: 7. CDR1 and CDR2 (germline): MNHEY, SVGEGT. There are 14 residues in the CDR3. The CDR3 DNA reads TGTGCCAGCAGGCCGGGACAGGTTTCCAATGAGCAGTTCTTC. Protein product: CASRPGQVSNEQFF.

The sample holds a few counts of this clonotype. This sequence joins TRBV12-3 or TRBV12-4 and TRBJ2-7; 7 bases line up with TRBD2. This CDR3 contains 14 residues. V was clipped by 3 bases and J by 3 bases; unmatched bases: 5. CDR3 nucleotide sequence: TGTGCCAGCAGTTTCGCGGGAGAAATCTACGAGCAGTACTTC. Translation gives CASSFAGEIYEQYF.

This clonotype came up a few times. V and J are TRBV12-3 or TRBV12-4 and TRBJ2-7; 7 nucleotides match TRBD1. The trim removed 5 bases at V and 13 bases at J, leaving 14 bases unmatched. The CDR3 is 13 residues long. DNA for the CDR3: TGTGCCAGCAGTCCGGTGTGGGACAGAATGTACTACTTC. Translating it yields CASSPVWDRMYYF.

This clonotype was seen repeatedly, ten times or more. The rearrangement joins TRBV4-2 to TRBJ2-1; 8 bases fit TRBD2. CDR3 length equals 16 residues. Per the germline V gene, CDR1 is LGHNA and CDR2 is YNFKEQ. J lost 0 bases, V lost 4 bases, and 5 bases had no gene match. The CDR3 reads CASSLASGHSYNEQFF. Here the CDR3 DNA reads TGTGCCAGCAGCCTGGCTAGCGGGCACTCCTACAATGAGCAGTTCTTC.

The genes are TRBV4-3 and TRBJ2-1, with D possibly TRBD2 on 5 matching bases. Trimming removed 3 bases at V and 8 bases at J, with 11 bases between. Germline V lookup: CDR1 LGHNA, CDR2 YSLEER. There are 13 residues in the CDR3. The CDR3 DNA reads TGCGCCAGCAGCCAGCTCCCTAGCCATGAGCAGTTCTTC. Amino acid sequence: CASSQLPSHEQFF.

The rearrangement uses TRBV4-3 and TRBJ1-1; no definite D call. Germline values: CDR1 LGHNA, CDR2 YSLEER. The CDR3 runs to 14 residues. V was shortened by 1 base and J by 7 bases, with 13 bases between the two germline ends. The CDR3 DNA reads TGCGCCAGCAGCCAAGTCCGAACATACAGTGAAGCTTTCTTT. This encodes CASSQVRTYSEAFF.

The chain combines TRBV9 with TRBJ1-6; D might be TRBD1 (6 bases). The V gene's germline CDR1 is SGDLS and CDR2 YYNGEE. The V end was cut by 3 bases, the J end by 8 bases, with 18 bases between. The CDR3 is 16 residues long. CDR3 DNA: TGTGCCAGCAGCGCCACAGGGTTTCGGATGGATTCACCCCTCCACTTT. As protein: CASSATGFRMDSPLHF.

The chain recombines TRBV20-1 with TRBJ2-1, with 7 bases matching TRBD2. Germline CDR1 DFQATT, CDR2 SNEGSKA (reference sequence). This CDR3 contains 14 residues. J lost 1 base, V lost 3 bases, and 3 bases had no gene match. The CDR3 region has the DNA TGCAGTGCTAGGAAGCGGGGTTCCTACAATGAGCAGTTCTTC. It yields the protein CSARKRGSYNEQFF.

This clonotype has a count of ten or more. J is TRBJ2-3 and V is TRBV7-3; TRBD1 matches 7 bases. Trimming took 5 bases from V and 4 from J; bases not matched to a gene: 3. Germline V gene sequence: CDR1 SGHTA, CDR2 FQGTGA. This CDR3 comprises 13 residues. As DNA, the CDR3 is TGTGCCAGCAGCCGACAGGGATCAGATACGCAGTATTTT. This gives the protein CASSRQGSDTQYF.

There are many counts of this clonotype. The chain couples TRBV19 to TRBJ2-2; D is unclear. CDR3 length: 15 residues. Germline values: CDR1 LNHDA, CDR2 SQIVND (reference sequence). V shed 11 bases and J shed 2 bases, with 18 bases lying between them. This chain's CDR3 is CAAKDRTINTGELFF. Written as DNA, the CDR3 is TGTGCCGCCAAGGACCGAACCATTAACACCGGGGAGCTGTTTTTT.

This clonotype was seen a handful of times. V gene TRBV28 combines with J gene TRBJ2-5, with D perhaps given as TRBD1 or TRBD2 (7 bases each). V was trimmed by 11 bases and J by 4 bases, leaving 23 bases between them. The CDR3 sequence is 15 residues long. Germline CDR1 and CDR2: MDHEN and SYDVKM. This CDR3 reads CASSRGGDRRETQYF. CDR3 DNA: TGTGCCTCCAGCAGGGGGGGGGATAGAAGAGAGACCCAGTACTTC.